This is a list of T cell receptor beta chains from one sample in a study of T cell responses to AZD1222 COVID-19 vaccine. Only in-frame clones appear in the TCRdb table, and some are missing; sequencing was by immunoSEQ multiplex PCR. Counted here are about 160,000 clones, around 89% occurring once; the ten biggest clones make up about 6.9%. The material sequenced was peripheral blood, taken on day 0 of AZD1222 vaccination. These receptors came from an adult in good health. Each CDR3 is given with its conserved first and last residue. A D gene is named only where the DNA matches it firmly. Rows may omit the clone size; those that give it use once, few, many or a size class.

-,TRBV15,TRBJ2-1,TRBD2,CATSRDRLAGGVLLDEQFF,TGTGCCACCAGCAGAGATCGACTAGCGGGGGGGGTCCTGTTAGATGAGCAGTTCTTC
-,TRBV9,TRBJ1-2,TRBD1,CASSVGGGGLGGAPLYGYTF,TGTGCCAGCAGCGTAGGAGGAGGGGGCCTAGGGGGCGCCCCCCTTTATGGCTACACCTTC
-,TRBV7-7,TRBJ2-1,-,CASSLTVGNRNEQFF,TGTGCTAGCAGCTTAACGGTCGGCAACCGGAATGAGCAGTTCTTC
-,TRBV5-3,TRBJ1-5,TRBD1,CARSIRGGSNQPQHF,TGTGCCAGAAGCATAAGAGGGGGCTCTAATCAGCCCCAGCATTTT
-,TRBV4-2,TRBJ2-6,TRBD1,CASSERRQGPNGANVLTF,TGTGCCAGCAGCGAAAGGAGACAGGGACCAAATGGGGCCAACGTCCTGACTTTC
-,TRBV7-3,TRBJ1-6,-,CASSLGPGKSSYNSPLHF,TGTGCCAGCAGCTTAGGTCCGGGCAAAAGCTCCTATAATTCACCCCTCCACTTT
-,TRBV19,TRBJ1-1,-,CASSIDFLGSGRMNTEAFF,TGTGCCAGTAGTATAGATTTTCTGGGTAGTGGCAGGATGAACACTGAAGCTTTCTTT
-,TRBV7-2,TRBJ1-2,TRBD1,CASSWDRVTGYTF,TGTGCCAGCAGCTGGGACAGGGTGACTGGCTACACCTTC
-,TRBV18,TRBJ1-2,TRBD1,CASSPLAGTGGDYGYTF,TGTGCCAGCTCACCACTGGCCGGGACAGGGGGCGATTATGGCTACACCTTC
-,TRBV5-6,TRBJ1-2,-,CASSLVSRNYGYTF,TGTGCCAGCAGCTTGGTCAGCCGAAACTATGGCTACACCTTC
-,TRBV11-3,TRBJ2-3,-,CASTLDPQEEGWLRTDTQYF,TGTGCCAGCACCCTCGACCCCCAGGAGGAGGGTTGGTTGCGAACAGATACGCAGTATTTT
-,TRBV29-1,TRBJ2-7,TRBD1,CSVRSGGGYEQYF,TGCAGCGTCCGGTCAGGGGGCGGCTACGAGCAGTACTTC
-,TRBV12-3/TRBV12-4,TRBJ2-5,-,CASKGGAETQYF,TGTGCCAGCAAAGGCGGGGCGGAGACCCAGTACTTC
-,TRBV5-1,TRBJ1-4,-,CASSLAANEKLFF,TGCGCCAGCAGCTTGGCGGCTAATGAAAAACTGTTTTTT
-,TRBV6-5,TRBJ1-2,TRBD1,CASAGQSAPNGYTF,TGTGCCAGCGCGGGACAGTCAGCCCCTAATGGCTACACCTTC
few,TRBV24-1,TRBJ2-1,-,CATSDSQGTVSYEQFF,TGTGCCACCAGTGATTCACAGGGTACCGTAAGCTATGAGCAGTTCTTC
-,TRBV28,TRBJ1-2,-,CASSLPGQNLGYTF,TGTGCCAGCAGTTTACCGGGACAAAATCTTGGCTACACCTTC